These 9 T cell receptor beta chains originate from one sample sequenced in a study of beta chain features in type 1 diabetes. Sequencing targeted expressed TCRB transcripts, as all isolated RNA had been reverse transcribed. Generated by immunoSEQ multiplex PCR, the TCRdb table keeps only in-frame clones and is missing some. The sample lists some 400,000 clones, about 16% occurring once. Source material: naive CD4+ T cells from blood. The receptor set was obtained from a woman younger than 30 in good health.

J is TRBJ2-1 and V is TRBV15; 7 bases are a match to TRBD2. This CDR3 contains 14 residues. V gave up 5 bases and J gave up 3 bases; unmatched junction bases: 4. Germline lookup yields CDR1 LNHNV and CDR2 YYDKDF (reference sequence). CDR3 sequence reads: CATSGGSDYNEQFF. The CDR3 DNA is TGTGCCACCAGCGGCGGGAGCGACTACAATGAGCAGTTCTTC.

J is TRBJ2-3 and V is TRBV7-2, with D tentatively TRBD2 (5 bases). CDR1 is SGHTA, CDR2 FQGNSA, per germline. Trimming removed 7 bases at V and 6 bases at J, with 11 bases between. This CDR3 is 12 amino acids long. The CDR3: CASTPGVDTQYF. The CDR3 DNA follows: TGTGCCAGCACCCCCGGGGTGGATACGCAGTATTTT. Combining the CDR3 with reference TRBV7-2 and TRBJ2-3 gives the whole variable domain GAGVSQSPSNKVTEKGKDVELRCDPISGHTALYWYRQSLGQGLEFLIYFQGNSAPDKSGLPSDRFSAERTGGSVSTLTIQRTQQEDSAVYLCASTPGVDTQYFGPGTRLTVL.

This clone was observed a few times. The rearrangement joins TRBV20-1 to TRBJ1-2; D is unresolved. The germline V and J ends were trimmed by 7 bases and 4 bases, with 4 bases remaining between them. The germline CDR1 and CDR2 sequences are DFQATT and SNEGSKA (reference sequence). The CDR3 has 9 residues. The chain's CDR3 is CSGVYGYTF. Here the CDR3 DNA reads TGCAGTGGAGTCTATGGCTACACCTTC.

The chain is built from TRBV30 and TRBJ1-1; 12 positions match TRBD1. The germline V gene has CDR1 GTSNPN and CDR2 SVGIG (reference sequence). The V and J ends lost 3 bases and 4 bases, in that order; junction bases with no gene match: 3. This CDR3 spans 14 amino acids. CDR3 sequence: CAWRGQGAVTEAFF. CDR3 DNA sequence: TGTGCCTGGAGGGGACAGGGGGCGGTCACTGAAGCTTTCTTT.

This clone turned up a few times. The rearrangement uses TRBV27 and TRBJ1-5; D is perhaps TRBD1 (5 bases). Trimming removed 0 bases from V and 3 bases from J, with 9 bases in between. Germline V lookup: CDR1 MNHEY, CDR2 SMNVEV (reference sequence). The CDR3 spans 15 residues. The CDR3 bases are TGTGCCAGCAGTTTATCCCGGGGGTCCAATCAGCCCCAGCATTTT. It translates to CASSLSRGSNQPQHF.

The gene calls are TRBV4-2 and TRBJ2-1; 10 bases are a match to TRBD2. CDR3 length: 17 residues. Germline assignment: CDR1 LGHNA and CDR2 YNFKEQ. Losses at the gene ends were 1 base for V and 7 bases for J; bases not matched to a gene: 10. CDR3 loop: CASSQGPEASGGNEQFF. In nucleotides, the CDR3 is TGTGCCAGCAGCCAAGGTCCCGAGGCTAGCGGGGGAAATGAGCAGTTCTTC.

This clone was observed a few times. The rearrangement links TRBV2 to TRBJ1-5; TRBD1 might be the D (6 bases). V was shortened by 6 bases and J by 0 bases, with 12 bases between the two germline ends. Looked up from germline, CDR1 is SNHLY and CDR2 is FYNNEI. This CDR3 comprises 15 residues. This chain's CDR3 is CASRQQGLSNQPQHF. The DNA for the CDR3 is TGTGCCAGCAGACAACAGGGTCTTAGCAATCAGCCCCAGCATTTT.

The rearrangement uses TRBV28 and TRBJ1-2, with D possibly matching TRBD1 (5 bases). Looked up from germline, CDR1 is MDHEN and CDR2 is SYDVKM. Trimming removed 5 bases at V and 7 bases at J, with 17 bases between. The CDR3 loop spans 14 amino acids. CDR3 DNA: TGTGCCAGCAGTCGAAGGCCAGGGAATCGTGGCTACACCTTC. Amino acid sequence: CASSRRPGNRGYTF.

This clone was picked up a small number of times. This sequence joins TRBV5-4 and TRBJ2-7; D unclear. V was clipped by 2 bases and J by 3 bases, with 12 bases between them. The V gene's germline CDR1 is SGHNT and CDR2 YYREEE (reference sequence). This CDR3 region has 14 residues. For the CDR3, the DNA is TGTGCCAGCAGCTTACAAGGAGTTTACTACGAGCAGTACTTC. Translation gives CASSLQGVYYEQYF.